The clone carrying this T cell receptor (beta chain) was counted a few times. The antigen is unknown. This sample is drawn from a study of CD8 T cells in ankylosing spondylitis. Whole-study findings and limits: There was a TCR beta motif, made of 7 or 8 highly homologous variants, that appeared characteristic of ankylosing spondylitis blood. Reportedly, significant enrichment of disease-linked clones occurred in matched ankylosing spondylitis synovial fluid. Prior work had noted some motif variants in reactive arthritis blood and synovial fluid.

The V gene's germline CDR1 is MGHDK and CDR2 SYGVNS. This CDR3 is built from 15 residues. Trimming took off 5 bases at V and 5 bases at J, with 15 bases between the two ends. The authors made TCR beta libraries by quantitative 5'-RACE with molecular barcodes. TCRdb redid the calling of the 5' RACE reads with MiXCR, one entry per CDR3 protein. Of approximately 200,000 distinct CDR3 sequences in the sample, around 13% were seen once. This rearrangement joins TRBV25-1 to TRBJ2-2, with D perhaps being TRBD1 or TRBD2 (6 bases each). The specimen sequenced was blood, either unsorted or a sorted T cell fraction (not recorded which). The receptor comes from a male donor with ankylosing spondylitis or in good health (not recorded which). The CDR3 region has the DNA TGTGCCAGCAGTATGAAGGGGGGTCGGACCGGGGAGCTGTTTTTT. This sequence encodes CASSMKGGRTGELFF.